The present entry profiles one T cell receptor (beta chain) with its context. The antigen is unknown. The data belong to a study of cytomegalovirus exposure and HLA in healthy donors. Study-wide results and caveats: Many donors shared some public TCRs, even though most TCR sequences were rare. The study recorded about 160 TCR beta chains that were cytomegalovirus-associated.

PCR involved 60 Vbeta and 13 Jbeta primers. Assay: immunoSEQ multiplex PCR; the TCRdb copy retains only in-frame clones and omits some. The profile shows around 140,000 clones, more than 8% of them singletons. Sequenced material: PBMCs. This sequence was found in a man in his fifties or sixties in good health and CMV-seronegative.

The CDR3 sequence is CASSSLMREGHNEQFF. The CDR3 DNA reads TGTGCCAGCAGCTCCCTGATGAGGGAGGGCCATAATGAGCAGTTCTTC. The genes are TRBV7-3 and TRBJ2-1; 7 positions agree with TRBD2. The germline CDR1 and CDR2 sequences are SGHTA and FQGTGA. CDR3 length: 16 amino acids. V gave up 4 bases and J gave up 7 bases; unmatched junction bases: 13.